This T cell receptor beta chain was obtained from a study of T cells in Graves' hyperthyroidism and ophthalmopathy. On the study more broadly: Staff took peripheral blood when the initial diagnosis was made, before any treatment began. Study-wide findings and caveats: Most thyroid clonotypes expanded above 0.001 appeared in blood too. With a median lead of around 5.9 months before onset, the model predicted ophthalmopathy.

This clonotype was observed many times. Its antigen is not identified. The investigators amplified TCR beta CDR3 regions from RNA transcripts. HTBI primers were used for first-round RT-PCR of the TCR CDR3. TCRdb reanalysed the multiplex PCR reads using MiXCR and keeps one entry per CDR3 protein. The table records about 560,000 distinct CDR3 sequences, approximately 15% of them present only once. V was clipped by 5 bases and J by 8 bases; unmatched bases: 5. CDR3 length equals 13 residues. The chain employs TRBV12-3 or TRBV12-4 and TRBJ1-2; TRBD1 matches at 10 bases. The receptor comes from a woman younger than 35 with Graves' hyperthyroidism. The material sequenced was blood. In DNA form, the CDR3 reads TGTGCCAGCAGTGTGACAGGGGGCTGGGGCTACACCTTC. It encodes CASSVTGGWGYTF.